The 32 T cell receptor beta chains given below trace back to one sample, sequenced in a study of neurological immune-mediated disorders. TCRdb re-derived calls from the 5' RACE reads in MiXCR, one entry per CDR3 protein. The table lists tens of thousands of distinct CDR3 sequences, 3% to 3.5% of them singletons, with around 7.3% in the top ten. Specimen: PBMCs. All receptors derive from a woman in her twenties or thirties with multiple sclerosis.

Remarks on this clonotype: Just one base apart from a much larger clone, this may be a read error. The V gene is TRBV5-1, the J gene TRBJ1-1, with a tentative D call TRBD1 (5 bases). The CDR3 covers 14 residues. Between the trimmed V and J ends, which lost 3 bases and 3 bases, there was a span of 12 bases. Per the germline V gene, CDR1 is SGHRS and CDR2 is YFSETQ. The CDR3 bases are TGCGCCAGCAGCTGGGCGGAAGGGGACACTGAAGCTTTCTTT. Protein sequence: CASSWAEGDTEAFF.

This clonotype has at least ten counts. The chain links TRBV20-1 to TRBJ1-4; no firm D call. The germline gives CDR1 DFQATT, CDR2 SNEGSKA (reference sequence). The CDR3 sequence is 11 residues long. Trimming removed 4 bases from V and 5 bases from J, with 5 bases in between. This chain's CDR3 is CSANMNEKLFF. As DNA, the CDR3 is TGCAGTGCTAACATGAATGAAAAACTGTTTTTT.

This clonotype was recorded at least ten times. DNA of the CDR3: TGCGCCAGCGAAGGGGGGCCTAACACCGGGGAGCTGTTTTTT. Protein sequence: CASEGGPNTGELFF. This chain joins TRBV5-1 and TRBJ2-2; possibly TRBD1 or TRBD2 for D (6 bases each). The CDR3 runs to 14 residues. CDR1 is SGHRS, CDR2 YFSETQ, per germline. The V end was cut by 7 bases, the J end by 2 bases, with 12 bases between.

This clonotype was observed at least ten times. V gene TRBV29-1 combines with J gene TRBJ2-1, with D possibly being TRBD2 (5 bases). Germline V lookup: CDR1 SQVTM, CDR2 ANQGSEA. This CDR3 spans 14 amino acids. V was trimmed by 7 bases and J by 5 bases, leaving 18 bases between them. CDR3 residues: CSGQKSGFNNEQFF. The CDR3 DNA sequence: TGCAGCGGGCAGAAGAGCGGATTCAACAATGAGCAGTTCTTC.

This clonotype was observed many times. The J gene is TRBJ2-6, the V gene TRBV18; D unresolved. The germline CDR1 and CDR2 sequences are KGHSH and LQKENI. The CDR3 runs 15 residues. The V end was cut by 2 bases, the J end by 0 bases, with 5 bases between. Here the CDR3 reads CASSPGVSGANVLTF. CDR3 coding DNA: TGTGCCAGCTCACCAGGGGTCTCTGGGGCCAACGTCCTGACTTTC.

This chain uses TRBV7-7 with TRBJ2-2; perhaps TRBD1 as D (6 bases). The V and J ends lost 5 bases and 7 bases respectively, with 14 bases between them. Germline V gene data show CDR1 as SSHAT and CDR2 as FNYEAQ (reference sequence). The length of the CDR3 is 14 residues. The CDR3 sequence: CASSVQGRGGELFF. The CDR3 DNA follows: TGTGCCAGCAGCGTACAGGGCAGGGGCGGGGAGCTGTTTTTT. Combining the CDR3 with reference TRBV7-7 and TRBJ2-2 gives the whole variable domain GAGVSQSPRYKVTKRGQDVTLRCDPISSHATLYWYQQALGQGPEFLTYFNYEAQPDKSGLPSDRFSAERPEGSISTLTIQRTEQRDSAMYRCASSVQGRGGELFFGEGSRLTVL.

This clonotype was counted many times. This chain joins TRBV20-1 and TRBJ2-3; D may be TRBD2 (6 bases). CDR1 and CDR2 (germline): DFQATT, SNEGSKA (reference sequence). The V gene lost 6 bases and the J gene lost 2 bases, with 21 bases spanning the gap. The CDR3 is 16 amino acids. The CDR3 sequence: CSALVHGGMYTDTQYF. The DNA of the CDR3 is TGCAGTGCCCTTGTCCACGGGGGAATGTACACAGATACGCAGTATTTT.

This clonotype occurred a few times. This may arise from a read error, as a much more abundant clone is one base away. The chain has TRBV6-6 and TRBJ2-5; the match to TRBD1 covers 9 bases. The CDR3 runs 14 residues. Germline trimming cut 6 bases from V and 1 base from J; bases unmatched to any gene: 3. Germline CDR1 MNHNY, CDR2 SVGAGI (reference sequence). In DNA, the CDR3 is TGTGCCAGCAGCTGGGACAGGGCCCAAGAGACCCAGTACTTC. Translating it yields CASSWDRAQETQYF.

This clonotype came up many times. The V gene is TRBV18, the J gene TRBJ2-1, with D unresolved. The CDR3 is 16 amino acids. V was cut by 1 base and J by 2 bases, with 12 bases left in between. CDR1 and CDR2 (germline): KGHSH, LQKENI. Here the CDR3 DNA reads TGTGCCAGCTCACCACTGGTAGTGATGGCCTACAATGAGCAGTTCTTC. Translating gives CASSPLVVMAYNEQFF.

This clonotype was counted ten times or more. This may stem from a read error, because a much larger clone lies one nucleotide away. The chain carries TRBV5-6 and TRBJ1-1; the match to TRBD1 covers 8 bases. Looked up from germline, CDR1 is SGHDT and CDR2 is YYEEEE. This CDR3 is built from 14 residues. The ends lost 4 bases at V and 9 bases at J; junction bases unmatched: 11. In DNA form, the CDR3 reads TGTGCCAGCAGCCCAGCTACAGGGGGGGAACAAGCTTTCTTT. It translates to CASSPATGGEQAFF.

This clonotype has at least ten counts. The chain combines TRBV5-1 with TRBJ2-2; D is perhaps TRBD1 or TRBD2 (5 bases each). Germline V gene lookup returns CDR1 SGHRS and CDR2 YFSETQ. This CDR3 has 16 amino acids. The V gene lost 5 bases and the J gene lost 1 base, with 15 bases spanning the gap. The CDR3 is CASSSGHGRNTGELFF. The CDR3 DNA sequence: TGCGCCAGCAGTTCGGGGCACGGAAGGAACACCGGGGAGCTGTTTTTT.

This clonotype was seen ten or more times. V usage is TRBV5-1 and J usage is TRBJ2-5; 7 nucleotides line up with TRBD1. The J segment lost 4 bases and the V segment lost 5 bases, leaving 8 bases of the junction unmatched. Germline values: CDR1 SGHRS, CDR2 YFSETQ. This CDR3 has 14 amino acids. The CDR3 spells CASSFGQVGETQYF. The CDR3 bases are TGCGCCAGCAGTTTTGGACAGGTTGGAGAGACCCAGTACTTC.

The sample holds many counts of this clonotype. The rearrangement uses TRBV4-3 and TRBJ2-7; D uncertain. V lost 0 bases, J lost 9 bases, and 15 bases lay in between. CDR3 length: 14 amino acids. Germline V gene data show CDR1 as LGHNA and CDR2 as YSLEER. CDR3 nucleotides: TGCGCCAGCAGCCAAGAGGTTCCCAACCTCGGGCAGTACTTC. This sequence encodes CASSQEVPNLGQYF.

J is TRBJ2-1 and V is TRBV18, with D possibly being TRBD2 (5 bases). Per germline, CDR1 KGHSH and CDR2 LQKENI. V lost 6 bases, J lost 1 base, and 22 bases lay in between. This CDR3 has 18 residues. The CDR3 DNA reads TGTGCCAGCTCCCCGGTCGGGCTAGCCCAGAGATCCTACAATGAGCAGTTCTTC. This sequence encodes CASSPVGLAQRSYNEQFF.

There are a few counts of this clonotype. Germline and junction disagree at one end, which may indicate a read error. This sequence joins TRBV12-3 or TRBV12-4 and TRBJ2-6, with TRBD1 matching 10 bases. This CDR3 is built from 16 residues. The CDR3 DNA sequence: TGTGCCAGCAGTTGGGGACAGGGGACTGGGGCCAAAGTCCTGACTTTC. Residues: CASSWGQGTGAKVLTF.

In its sample, this clonotype was seen many times. As DNA, the CDR3 is TGCAGTGCTAGATCGGACGGCAATGAGCAGTTCTTC. Translated, it gives CSARSDGNEQFF. The chain recombines TRBV20-1 with TRBJ2-1; D not resolved. This CDR3 has 12 residues. The germline CDR1 and CDR2 sequences are DFQATT and SNEGSKA (reference sequence). Trimming took 2 bases from V and 6 from J, leaving 8 bases between them.

The chain has TRBV11-2 and TRBJ2-1; D ambiguous. Germline V gene lookup returns CDR1 SGHAT and CDR2 FQNNGV. This CDR3 contains 14 residues. Trimming took 5 bases from V and 5 from J, leaving 13 bases between them. CDR3 in DNA: TGTGCCAGCAGCCCTCCGCGCCCCAACAATGAGCAGTTCTTC. The encoded protein is CASSPPRPNNEQFF.

This clonotype showed up many times. The chain recombines TRBV29-1 with TRBJ2-6; perhaps TRBD1 as D (6 bases). Per germline, CDR1 SQVTM and CDR2 ANQGSEA. The CDR3 extends over 13 amino acids. Trimming stripped 7 bases from V and 1 base from J, with 8 bases between. CDR3 sequence (DNA): TGCAGCGCAGGACAGTCTGGGGCCAACGTCCTGACTTTC. It translates to CSAGQSGANVLTF.

This clonotype was seen at least ten times. The rearrangement links TRBV5-4 to TRBJ2-1, with TRBD2 matching 9 bases. The CDR3 is 15 amino acids. The V gene end was trimmed by 3 bases and the J gene end by 3 bases; junction bases not matched to a gene: 4. The germline gives CDR1 SGHNT, CDR2 YYREEE (reference sequence). The CDR3 loop reads CASSSRLADYNEQFF. Here the CDR3 DNA reads TGTGCCAGCAGCTCCCGACTAGCGGACTACAATGAGCAGTTCTTC.

This clonotype has ten or more counts. V and J are TRBV7-9 and TRBJ2-3, with D tentatively TRBD1 (5 bases). Looked up from germline, CDR1 is SEHNR and CDR2 is FQNEAQ (reference sequence). V lost 2 bases and J 4 bases, leaving 10 bases between the germline ends. The CDR3 sequence is 14 residues long. CDR3 DNA sequence: TGTGCCAGCAGCTTAATGCAGGGTCCAGATACGCAGTATTTT. Amino acid sequence: CASSLMQGPDTQYF.

This clonotype was seen many times. The chain couples TRBV20-1 to TRBJ2-1, with D perhaps TRBD1 or TRBD2 (5 bases each). CDR3 length equals 15 residues. Trimming removed 6 bases from V and 0 bases from J, with 15 bases in between. Germline lookup yields CDR1 DFQATT and CDR2 SNEGSKA (reference sequence). The CDR3 reads CSAKGPMSSYNEQFF. CDR3 nucleotide sequence: TGCAGTGCCAAGGGACCGATGAGCTCCTACAATGAGCAGTTCTTC.

This clonotype was seen many times. Just one base apart from a much larger clone, this may be a read error. The rearrangement uses TRBV29-1 and TRBJ2-3, with D possibly TRBD1 on 5 matching bases. Trimming left V 8 bases short and J 0 bases short, with 15 bases between. Germline V gives CDR1 SQVTM, CDR2 ANQGSEA. There are 14 residues in the CDR3. The CDR3 DNA sequence: TGCAGCCTCGGCAGGACAACTAGCACAGATACGCAGTATTTT. It encodes CSLGRTTSTDTQYF.

This clonotype occurred many times. V is TRBV11-2 and J is TRBJ1-5; D may be TRBD1 (5 bases). The CDR3 is 14 amino acids. Per the germline V gene, CDR1 is SGHAT and CDR2 is FQNNGV. Between the trimmed V and J ends, which lost 1 base and 6 bases, there was a span of 10 bases. The DNA of the CDR3 is TGTGCCAGCAGCTTAGCCGGCGGGGCTCAGCCCCAGCATTTT. This gives the protein CASSLAGGAQPQHF.

This clonotype has at least ten counts. J is TRBJ2-7 and V is TRBV24-1; D uncertain. V was shortened by 3 bases and J by 6 bases, with 8 bases between the two germline ends. Looked up from germline, CDR1 is KGHDR and CDR2 is SFDVKD. The CDR3 contains 12 residues. The CDR3 is CATSDITSEQYF. The CDR3, as DNA: TGTGCCACCAGTGATATTACCTCCGAGCAGTACTTC.

This clonotype was counted at least ten times. The chain has TRBV9 and TRBJ2-3, with 10 nucleotides matching TRBD2. Germline CDR1 reads SGDLS; CDR2 reads YYNGEE. Trimming cost V 6 bases and J 2 bases; bases outside gene matches: 9. The CDR3 length is 16 residues. Here the CDR3 reads CASTPSGTSVTDTQYF. The CDR3 region has the DNA TGTGCCAGCACCCCCAGCGGGACTAGCGTCACAGATACGCAGTATTTT.

This clonotype was seen more than once but under ten times. Germline and junction disagree at one end, which may indicate a read error. This chain uses TRBV20-1 with TRBJ1-6; D gene ambiguous. The CDR3 sequence is 15 residues long. Germline V gene data show CDR1 as DFQATT and CDR2 as SNEGSKA (reference sequence). CDR3 in amino acids: CSARGGRLGNSPLNF. CDR3 DNA sequence: TGCAGTGCTAGAGGAGGGAGGCTCGGAAACTCACCCCTCAACTTT.

This clonotype was recorded many times. This chain connects TRBV12-3 or TRBV12-4 to TRBJ2-7; D gene unclear. V gave up 2 bases and J gave up 7 bases, with 9 bases separating them. The length of the CDR3 is 12 residues. CDR3 bases: TGTGCCAGCAGTTTATACTATAAAGAGCAGTACTTC. Its protein product is CASSLYYKEQYF.

This clonotype is medium-sized. Germline and junction disagree at one end, which may indicate a read error. The chain combines TRBV7-2 with TRBJ2-7, with D unclear. Germline loops: CDR1 SGHTA, CDR2 FQGNSA. The CDR3 is 12 amino acids. In DNA form, the CDR3 reads TGTGCCAGCAGCTTAGATCTAATTGGCTCTACGTTC. It encodes CASSLDLIGSTF. Full variable domain (rest looked up from reference TRBV7-2 and TRBJ2-7): GAGVSQSPSNKVTEKGKDVELRCDPISGHTALYWYRQSLGQGLEFLIYFQGNSAPDKSGLPSDRFSAERTGGSVSTLTIQRTQQEDSAVYLCASSLDLIGSTFGPGTRLTVT.

This clonotype was counted ten times or more. The J gene is TRBJ2-7, the V gene TRBV5-8; 14 nucleotides line up with TRBD2. This CDR3 contains 15 residues. Trimming cost V 4 bases and J 4 bases; bases outside gene matches: 4. Germline CDR1 SGHTS, CDR2 YDEGEE. This CDR3 reads CASSRGLAGVYEQYF. DNA of the CDR3: TGTGCCAGCAGCAGGGGACTAGCGGGGGTTTACGAGCAGTACTTC.

This clonotype is classed as medium-sized (0.01 to 0.1%). This chain connects TRBV29-1 to TRBJ2-3; 11 nucleotides align to TRBD2. J was trimmed by 5 bases and V by 6 bases; bases with no gene match: 10. The CDR3 loop spans 15 amino acids. Germline V gene sequence: CDR1 SQVTM, CDR2 ANQGSEA. DNA of the CDR3: TGCAGCGTGGCACGGGGACTAGCGGTGGGAGATACGCAGTATTTT. Translating it yields CSVARGLAVGDTQYF.

This clonotype has a count of ten or more. This rearrangement joins TRBV20-1 to TRBJ1-2, with TRBD1 matching over 10 bases. The CDR3 loop spans 14 amino acids. Germline V lookup: CDR1 DFQATT, CDR2 SNEGSKA (reference sequence). J was trimmed by 4 bases and V by 5 bases; bases with no gene match: 7. The CDR3 region has the DNA TGCAGTGCTTCCAGACAGGGGGCCTCCTATGGCTACACCTTC. It encodes CSASRQGASYGYTF.

Ten or more counts support this clonotype. The V and J genes are TRBV27 and TRBJ1-5; D perhaps matches TRBD1 (6 bases). Germline loops: CDR1 MNHEY, CDR2 SMNVEV (reference sequence). The V end lost 2 bases, the J end lost 4 bases, and 18 bases lay between the germline ends. This CDR3 spans 17 amino acids. This CDR3 is CASSLEGGAGANQPQHF. The CDR3 DNA follows: TGTGCCAGCAGTTTAGAAGGGGGGGCAGGGGCAAATCAGCCCCAGCATTTT.